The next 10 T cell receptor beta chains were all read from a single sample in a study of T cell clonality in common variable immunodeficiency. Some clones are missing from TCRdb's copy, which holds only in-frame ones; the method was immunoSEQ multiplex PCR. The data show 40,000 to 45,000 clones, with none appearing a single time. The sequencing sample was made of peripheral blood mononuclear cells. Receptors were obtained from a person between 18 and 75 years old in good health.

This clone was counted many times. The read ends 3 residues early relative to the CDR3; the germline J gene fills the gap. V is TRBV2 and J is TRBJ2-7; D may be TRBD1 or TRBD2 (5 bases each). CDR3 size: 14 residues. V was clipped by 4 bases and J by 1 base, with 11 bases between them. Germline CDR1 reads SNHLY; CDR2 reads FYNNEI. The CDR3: CASSVEGLSYEQYF. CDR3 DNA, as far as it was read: TGTGCCAGCAGTGTTGAGGGGTTGTCCTACGAG.

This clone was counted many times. CDR3 bases read: TGCAGTGCGATCGAGCACTCAGGGTCTAATTCACCC. It translates to CSAIEHSGSNSP. The complete CDR3 reads CSAIEHSGSNSPLHF. The V call is TRBV20-1, the J call TRBJ1-6, with D possibly being TRBD1 (5 bases). Read coverage stops 3 residues before the CDR3 terminus; the germline J gene supplies the remainder. Germline V gene lookup returns CDR1 DFQATT and CDR2 SNEGSKA (reference sequence). This CDR3 has 15 residues. V was shortened by 6 bases and J by 6 bases, with 18 bases between the two germline ends.

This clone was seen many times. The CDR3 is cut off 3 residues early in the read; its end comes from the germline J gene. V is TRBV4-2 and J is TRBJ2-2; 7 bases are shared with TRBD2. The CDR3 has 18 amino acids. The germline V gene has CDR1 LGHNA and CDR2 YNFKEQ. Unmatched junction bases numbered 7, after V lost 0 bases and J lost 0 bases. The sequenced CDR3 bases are TGTGCCAGCAGCCAAGAGTCTGCGGGGGAGACGAACACCGGGGAG. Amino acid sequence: CASSQESAGETNTGE. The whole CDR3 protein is CASSQESAGETNTGELFF.

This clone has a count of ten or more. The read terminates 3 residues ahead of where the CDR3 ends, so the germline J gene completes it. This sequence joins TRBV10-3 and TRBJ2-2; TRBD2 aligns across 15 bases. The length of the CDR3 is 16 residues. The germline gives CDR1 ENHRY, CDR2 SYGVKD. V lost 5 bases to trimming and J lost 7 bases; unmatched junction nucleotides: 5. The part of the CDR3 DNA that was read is TGTGCCATCAGTAAGGGACTAGCGGGAGGCATCGGGGAG. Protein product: CAISKGLAGGIGE. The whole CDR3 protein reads CAISKGLAGGIGELFF.

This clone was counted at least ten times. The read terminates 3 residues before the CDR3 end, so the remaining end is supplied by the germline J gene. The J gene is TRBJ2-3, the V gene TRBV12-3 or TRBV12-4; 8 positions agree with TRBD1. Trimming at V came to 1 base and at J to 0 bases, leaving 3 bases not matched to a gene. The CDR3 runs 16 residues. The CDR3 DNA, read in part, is TGTGCCAGCAGTTTAGGGACAGGGCACAGCACAGATACG. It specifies CASSLGTGHSTDT. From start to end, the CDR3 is CASSLGTGHSTDTQYF.

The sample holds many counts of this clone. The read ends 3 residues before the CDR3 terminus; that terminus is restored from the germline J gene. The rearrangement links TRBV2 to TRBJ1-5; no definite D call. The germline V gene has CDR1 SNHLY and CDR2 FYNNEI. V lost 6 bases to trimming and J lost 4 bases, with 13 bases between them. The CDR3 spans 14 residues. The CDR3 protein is CASSSQRGNQPQHF. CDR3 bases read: TGTGCCAGCAGCTCCCAGCGAGGAAATCAGCCC. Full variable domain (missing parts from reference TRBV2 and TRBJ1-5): EPEVTQTPSHQVTQMGQEVILRCVPISNHLYFYWYRQILGQKVEFLVSFYNNEISEKSEIFDDQFSVERPDGSNFTLKIRSTKLEDSAMYFCASSSQRGNQPQHFGDGTRLSIL.

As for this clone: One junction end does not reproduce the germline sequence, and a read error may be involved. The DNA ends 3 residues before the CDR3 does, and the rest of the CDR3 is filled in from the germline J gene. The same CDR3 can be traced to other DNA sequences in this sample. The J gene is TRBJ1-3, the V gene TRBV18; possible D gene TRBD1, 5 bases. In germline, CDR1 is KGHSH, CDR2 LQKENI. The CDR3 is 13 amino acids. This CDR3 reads CASSGAAGNTIYF. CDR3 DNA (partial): TGTGCCAGCTCTGGGGCAGCTGGAAACACT.

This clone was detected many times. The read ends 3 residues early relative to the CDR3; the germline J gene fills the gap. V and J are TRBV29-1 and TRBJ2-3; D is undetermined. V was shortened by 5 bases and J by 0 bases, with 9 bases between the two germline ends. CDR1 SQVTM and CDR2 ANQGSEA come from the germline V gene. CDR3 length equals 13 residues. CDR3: CSVLVTSTDTQYF. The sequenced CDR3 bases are TGCAGCGTTTTGGTCACTAGCACAGATACG.

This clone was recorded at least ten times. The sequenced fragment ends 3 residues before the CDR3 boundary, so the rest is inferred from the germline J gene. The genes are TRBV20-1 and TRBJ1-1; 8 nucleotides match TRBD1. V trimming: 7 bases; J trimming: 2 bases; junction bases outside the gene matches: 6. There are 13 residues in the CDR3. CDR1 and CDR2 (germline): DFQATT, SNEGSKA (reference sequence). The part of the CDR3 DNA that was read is TGCAGTGTCAGGGGACAGGTTAACACTGAA. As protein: CSVRGQVNTE. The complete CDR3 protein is CSVRGQVNTEAFF.

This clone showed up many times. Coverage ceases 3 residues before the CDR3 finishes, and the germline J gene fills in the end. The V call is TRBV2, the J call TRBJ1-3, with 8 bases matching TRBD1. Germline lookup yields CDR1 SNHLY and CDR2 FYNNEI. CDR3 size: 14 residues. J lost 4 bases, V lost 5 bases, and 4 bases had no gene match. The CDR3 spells CASSQGALGNTIYF. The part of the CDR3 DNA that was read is TGTGCCAGCAGTCAGGGGGCATTAGGAAACACC.